This T cell receptor beta chain was recorded in a study of response to subunit inactivated influenza vaccine. From the RT-PCR reads, TCRdb called clonotypes with MiXCR, one entry per CDR3 protein. The table lists about 520,000 distinct CDR3 sequences, roughly 25% of them singletons. The germline V gene has CDR1 DFQATT and CDR2 SNEGSKA (reference sequence). The CDR3 is 14 residues long. J gave up 5 bases and V 5 bases, and 10 bases lay outside the gene matches. This chain uses TRBV20-1 with TRBJ2-5, with 8 nucleotides matching TRBD2. The receptor was isolated from a man between 50 and 59 years old who received an inactivated influenza vaccine. The sequences come from CD4+ T cells sorted from PBMCs, collected more than 4 days after vaccination. CDR3 coding DNA: TGCAGTGCTGGGGGGACTAGGATGGAGGAGACCCAGTACTTC. As protein: CSAGGTRMEETQYF.